These 27 T cell receptor delta chains originate from one sample sequenced in a study of gamma delta lymphoproliferative disorders and STAT genes. PBMCs from patients and controls supplied the genomic DNA for sequencing. TCRdb fed the multiplex PCR reads to CATT. Of 3,500 to 4,500 delta-chain clones listed, less than 1.2% are singletons. Sequenced sample: blood. All receptors come from a human donor in good health.

A note on this clone: The translation of this DNA and the TCRdb protein of a much larger clone differ at residue 12, probably owing to a read error; the protein shown here is translated from the DNA. The chain employs TRDV2 and TRDJ3, with 11 bases fitting TRDD3. The CDR3 extends over 18 amino acids. CDR1 is GEAIGNYY, CDR2 EKD, per germline. DNA of the CDR3: TGTGCCTGTGACATGGGGGATACGTACTCCTGGAACACCCGACAGATGTTTTTC. Its protein product is CACDMGDTYSWNTRQMFF.

This clone turned up a few times. A far bigger clonotype differs at one base, so this is likely a read error. The same CDR3 is also encoded by other DNA sequences in this sample. V and J are TRDV2 and TRDJ1; D not certain. The CDR3 has 19 amino acids. V was clipped by 7 bases and J by 0 bases, with 29 bases between them. Germline V lookup: CDR1 GEAIGNYY, CDR2 EKD. CDR3 nucleotide sequence: TGTGCCTGCGACCTCATTCGAGTAGTGGGACAAAGGTACACCGATAAACTCATCTTT. The encoded protein is CACDLIRVVGQRYTDKLIF.

This clone occurred a few times. A single base is all that separates this from a far larger clone, so a read error is likely. The rearrangement joins TRDV2 to TRDJ3; 7 nucleotides align to TRDD3. Germline V lookup: CDR1 GEAIGNYY, CDR2 EKD. The CDR3 loop spans 20 amino acids. The CDR3 loop reads CACAPVGEPKSSWDARQMFF. The CDR3 DNA is TGTGCCTGTGCCCCAGTGGGGGAGCCAAAAAGCTCCTGGGACGCCCGACAGATGTTTTTC.

As concerns this clone: It differs at one base from a far larger clone, so likely a read error. In the same sample, other DNA sequences code for this CDR3. V and J are TRDV1 and TRDJ1; D is perhaps TRDD3 (5 bases). The CDR3 contains 17 residues. Germline CDR1 and CDR2: TSWWSYY and QGS. CDR3 protein: CALGELLGARAGDKLIF. CDR3 DNA sequence: TGTGCTCTCGGGGAACTTCTAGGGGCCCGAGCGGGCGATAAACTCATCTTT.

Regarding this clone: The protein recorded in TCRdb matches a much larger clone and deviates from this DNA's translation at residue 13, suggesting a read error; the protein here is obtained by translating the DNA. The chain carries TRDV2 and TRDJ1, with 8 bases lining up with TRDD3. CDR3 size: 17 residues. CDR1 and CDR2 from the germline V gene are GEAIGNYY and EKD. The CDR3 sequence: CACDTLTLGEYTNKLIF. CDR3 bases: TGTGCCTGTGACACCCTAACTCTGGGGGAGTACACCAATAAACTCATCTTT.

As to this clone: The TCRdb protein, from a much larger clone, departs from this DNA's translation at residue 8, likely by read error; the protein shown derives from the DNA. This chain connects TRDV2 to TRDJ1; 8 bases map to TRDD3. The trim removed 1 base at V and 0 bases at J, leaving 9 bases unmatched. Germline V CDR1 and CDR2: GEAIGNYY, EKD. This CDR3 region has 17 residues. CDR3 residues: CACDTVSRGIDTDKLIF. CDR3 DNA sequence: TGTGCCTGTGACACAGTAAGCCGGGGGATAGACACCGATAAACTCATCTTT.

Notes on this clone: With a far larger clone one base away, a read error is the likely cause. J is TRDJ1 and V is TRDV2; TRDD3 matches 9 bases. From germline, CDR1 is GEAIGNYY and CDR2 EKD. J lost 0 bases, V lost 1 base, and 17 bases had no gene match. This CDR3 spans 20 amino acids. In DNA form, the CDR3 reads TGTGCCTGTGACACTGTGGGCCCACGGTACACTGGGGGAAACACCGATAAACTCATCTTT. As protein: CACDTVGPRYTGGNTDKLIF.

Comments on this clone: This probably arose from a read error, given a far larger clone one base away. In nucleotides, the CDR3 is TGTGCCTGTGACACTGTGGGCCCACGGTACACTGGGGGAGGCACCGATAAACTCATCTTT. Translated: CACDTVGPRYTGGGTDKLIF. The V gene is TRDV2, the J gene TRDJ1; 9 bases line up with TRDD3. Looked up from germline, CDR1 is GEAIGNYY and CDR2 is EKD. V lost 1 base to trimming and J lost 1 base; unmatched junction nucleotides: 18. This CDR3 is 20 amino acids long.

This clone was seen more than once but under ten times. The TCRdb record carries a much larger clone's protein, which differs from this DNA's translation at residue 6; a read error is the likely cause, and the protein listed here is the DNA translation. The J gene is TRDJ1, the V gene TRAV38-2/DV8; D is ambiguous. The V end was cut by 1 base, the J end by 3 bases, with 19 bases between. The CDR3 length is 17 residues. Germline lookup yields CDR1 TSESDYY and CDR2 QEAYKQQN. This chain's CDR3 is CAYRSMLPLTLSDKLIF. CDR3 DNA: TGTGCTTATAGGAGCATGTTACCCCTAACCCTTTCCGATAAACTCATCTTT.

This clone is classed as large. The sample carries other DNA sequences with the same CDR3. V and J are TRDV2 and TRDJ3, with 11 bases fitting TRDD3. V shed 0 bases, J shed 0 bases, and the junction held 9 bases outside the gene matches. The CDR3 runs to 21 residues. Germline CDR1 GEAIGNYY, CDR2 EKD. CDR3 region: CACDTGGTTGGYSWDTRQMFF. CDR3 nucleotides: TGTGCCTGTGACACCGGAGGAACTACTGGGGGATACTCCTGGGACACCCGACAGATGTTTTTC.

By sample share, this clone is medium-sized. V gene TRDV1 combines with J gene TRDJ1; 11 bases fit TRDD3. Germline trimming cut 0 bases from V and 5 bases from J; bases unmatched to any gene: 32. CDR1 TSWWSYY and CDR2 QGS come from the germline V gene. This CDR3 is 25 amino acids long. CDR3 coding DNA: TGTGCTCTTGGGGAACTGGAGGGCCCCCTTGGGTACGCTAGAAAGGTACTGGGGGATAAAGATAAACTCATCTTT. Translating gives CALGELEGPLGYARKVLGDKDKLIF.

Turning to this clone: For this DNA, TCRdb reports the protein of a much larger clone, which diverges at residue 12, most likely from a read error; the protein presented here is translated directly from the DNA. The chain has TRDV2 and TRDJ1; no definite D call. The CDR3 contains 16 residues. CDR1 and CDR2 (germline): GEAIGNYY, EKD. CDR3 amino acids: CACDPVGFRETGKLIF. In DNA, the CDR3 is TGTGCCTGTGACCCGGTAGGGTTCCGGGAGACCGGTAAACTCATCTTT.

This clone was detected a few times. The likely explanation is a read error, given a far larger clone one base away. The same CDR3 arises from other DNA sequences in this sample as well. V and J are TRDV2 and TRDJ1, with 13 bases matching TRDD3. Germline V CDR1 and CDR2: GEAIGNYY, EKD. The CDR3 runs 18 residues. The CDR3 region is CACDPIWTGGYDTDKLIF. For the CDR3, the DNA is TGCGCCTGTGACCCCATCTGGACTGGGGGATACGACACCGATAAACTCATCTTT.

About this clone: This probably arose from a read error, given a far larger clone one base away. The identical CDR3 is also encoded by other nucleotide sequences in the sample. J is TRDJ3 and V is TRDV2; 7 bases fit TRDD3. Per the germline V gene, CDR1 is GEAIGNYY and CDR2 is EKD. The CDR3 has 18 residues. DNA of the CDR3: TGTGCCTGTGACACCGTGCTGGGGGGGACCTGGGACACCCGACAAATGTTTTTC. The encoded protein is CACDTVLGGTWDTRQMFF.

As concerns this clone: This DNA translates differently at residue 13 from the TCRdb protein, which is that of a much larger clone; a read error is likely, and the protein shown is the DNA's own translation. CDR3 bases: TGTGCCTGTGACACCGTTCCTACTGTAGGGGAGTACATCGATAAACTCATCTTT. Residues: CACDTVPTVGEYIDKLIF. V gene TRDV2 combines with J gene TRDJ1, with 7 bases that match TRDD2. The CDR3 sequence is 18 residues long. The germline V gene has CDR1 GEAIGNYY and CDR2 EKD. Losses at the gene ends were 0 bases for V and 4 bases for J; bases not matched to a gene: 16.

This clone was observed a handful of times. A read error is likely here: a far larger clone is one base away. This sample also contains other DNA sequences that code for the same CDR3. The chain employs TRDV2 and TRDJ1, with D perhaps TRDD3 (6 bases). The CDR3 consists of 17 residues. V was pared by 3 bases and J by 0 bases, with 19 bases between. From germline, CDR1 is GEAIGNYY and CDR2 EKD. CDR3 in DNA: TGTGCCTGTGACTCCGTGGGAGGGGGAGAGAACACCGATAAACTCATCTTT. Residues: CACDSVGGGENTDKLIF.

This clone was found a few times. The protein TCRdb lists belongs to a much larger clone and differs from this DNA's translation at residue 5, which points to a read error; the protein shown is made from the DNA. CDR3 in amino acids: CACDALGSSRLLGDKGADKLIF. CDR3 coding DNA: TGTGCCTGTGACGCTCTGGGGTCTTCCCGCCTACTGGGGGACAAGGGAGCCGATAAACTCATCTTT. J is TRDJ1 and V is TRDV2; 9 bases agree with TRDD3. V was pared by 3 bases and J by 3 bases, with 28 bases of the junction left unmatched. The CDR3 has 22 residues. The V gene's germline CDR1 is GEAIGNYY and CDR2 EKD.

Comment on this clone: The protein TCRdb lists belongs to a much larger clone and differs from this DNA's translation at residue 4, which points to a read error; the protein shown is made from the DNA. This rearrangement joins TRDV2 to TRDJ1; 11 nucleotides line up with TRDD3. V lost 4 bases and J lost 5; bases outside the gene matches: 11. CDR3 length equals 16 residues. The V gene's germline CDR1 is GEAIGNYY and CDR2 EKD. The CDR3 is CACESLLGDSGDKLIF. The CDR3 DNA is TGTGCCTGTGAATCACTACTGGGGGATAGTGGAGATAAACTCATCTTT.

By frequency in the sample, this clone is medium-sized. The V call is TRDV2, the J call TRDJ1, with 9 nucleotides matching TRDD3. Trimming cost V 0 bases and J 0 bases; bases outside gene matches: 19. Germline V gives CDR1 GEAIGNYY, CDR2 EKD. The length of the CDR3 is 21 residues. CDR3 nucleotide sequence: TGTGCCTGTGACACCCTGGGTGGGGGATATATCAATCGGCGGTACACCGATAAACTCATCTTT. Protein sequence: CACDTLGGGYINRRYTDKLIF.

A word on this clone: A read error likely explains this, since a far larger clone differs by one base. Other DNA sequences in this sample translate to the same CDR3. The rearrangement joins TRDV1 to TRDJ1, with 13 bases lining up with TRDD3. Germline V gene lookup returns CDR1 TSWWSYY and CDR2 QGS. This CDR3 contains 22 residues. This CDR3 is CALGELYPYWGIRGPYTDKLIF. In nucleotides, the CDR3 is TGTGCTCTTGGGGAACTCTACCCGTACTGGGGGATACGGGGGCCATACACCGATAAACTCATTTTT.

The chain carries TRDV2 and TRDJ1, with TRDD3 identical over 12 bases. The CDR3 is made up of 18 amino acids. Trimming removed 2 bases from V and 0 bases from J; junction bases left unmatched: 9. The germline CDR1 and CDR2 sequences are GEAIGNYY and EKD. The CDR3 DNA follows: TGTGCCTGTGACAGATTACTGGGGGATACCCGGTACACCGATAAACTCATCTTT. Translation gives CACDRLLGDTRYTDKLIF.

About this clone: A read error is likely here: a far larger clone is one base away. The genes are TRDV2 and TRDJ3; the D gene is possibly TRDD3 (5 bases). CDR3 length: 20 amino acids. The germline V gene has CDR1 GEAIGNYY and CDR2 EKD. Here the CDR3 reads CACDTAGTPRGSWDTQQMFF. Written as DNA, the CDR3 is TGTGCCTGTGACACCGCTGGGACCCCGAGGGGCTCCTGGGACACCCAACAGATGTTTTTC.

There are a few counts of this clone. The amino acid sequence in TCRdb belongs to a much larger clone and departs from this DNA's translation at residue 15, likely a sequencing read error; the sequence shown is translated from the DNA. The chain recombines TRDV3 with TRDJ1; D might be TRDD2 or TRDD3, each matching 6 bases. The CDR3 extends over 17 amino acids. Germline lookup yields CDR1 TVYSNPD and CDR2 GDNSRS (reference sequence). CDR3 protein: CAFRHSYWASYTDKPIF. The DNA of the CDR3 is TGTGCCTTTCGACACTCCTACTGGGCCTCCTACACCGATAAACCCATCTTT.

In this sample, this clone turned up a few times. TCRdb's protein, taken from a much larger clone, differs from this DNA's translation at residue 10, likely owing to a read error; the protein displayed comes from the DNA. The gene calls are TRAV38-2/DV8 and TRDJ1; D gene uncertain. The germline CDR1 and CDR2 sequences are TSESDYY and QEAYKQQN. The CDR3 runs to 17 residues. V lost 1 base to trimming and J lost 3 bases, with 19 bases between them. The CDR3 sequence is CAYRSILPLALSDKLIF. Here the CDR3 DNA reads TGTGCTTATAGGAGCATATTACCCCTAGCCCTTTCCGATAAACTCATCTTT.

This clone was detected a few times. A single base is all that separates this from a far larger clone, so a read error is likely. The same CDR3 is also encoded by other DNA sequences in this sample. For the CDR3, the DNA is TGTGCCTGTGAAGGGGTACTGGGGGCCCGGCGGAATATCGCTGATAAACTCATCTTT. Protein product: CACEGVLGARRNIADKLIF. J is TRDJ1 and V is TRDV2, with TRDD3 identical over 8 bases. V was clipped by 4 bases and J by 5 bases; unmatched bases: 23. Germline-derived CDR1 and CDR2 are GEAIGNYY and EKD. This CDR3 contains 19 residues.

This clone was counted only a few times. With only one base between it and a far larger clone, this is likely a read error. CDR3 residues: CACDTVSGGHSTFSSWGTRQMFF. For the CDR3, the DNA is TGTGCCTGTGACACCGTTTCTGGGGGACACAGTACTTTTAGCTCCTGGGGCACCCGACAGATGTTTTTC. V usage is TRDV2 and J usage is TRDJ3, with 8 bases lining up with TRDD3. The CDR3 loop spans 23 amino acids. Germline V gene sequence: CDR1 GEAIGNYY, CDR2 EKD.

Points on this clone: TCRdb shows a much larger clone's protein in place of this DNA's translation, and the two differ at residue 15, likely through a read error; the protein shown is translated from the DNA. The chain is built from TRDV1 and TRDJ1; the D is unclear. Trimming took 0 bases from V and 1 from J, leaving 27 bases between them. The CDR3 loop spans 21 amino acids. Germline CDR1 is TSWWSYY and CDR2 is QGS. DNA for the CDR3: TGTGCTCTTGGGGAACTAGTCGACTTCTTGAGTCTAGGACTGTGCACCGATAAACTCATCTTT. Amino acid sequence: CALGELVDFLSLGLCTDKLIF.